Many counts were recorded for the clone carrying this TCR beta chain. A junction boundary mismatches the germline segment, possibly from a read error. This entry belongs to a study of CD8 T cells in ankylosing spondylitis. Via MiXCR, TCRdb re-called the 5' RACE reads, giving one row per CDR3 protein. The sample carries some 130,000 distinct CDR3 sequences, approximately 7.3% recorded once. Per the germline V gene, CDR1 is SSHAT and CDR2 is FNYEAQ (reference sequence). The CDR3 runs to 14 residues. The sample taken for sequencing was blood, either unsorted or a sorted T cell fraction (not recorded which). The chain recombines TRBV7-7 with TRBJ2-1; the D is unclear. This TCR derives from a female donor with ankylosing spondylitis or in good health (not recorded which). CDR3 in DNA: TGTGCTAGCAGCGAGGACGGGTCATACAATGAGCAGTTCTTC. The encoded protein is CASSEDGSYNEQFF.